The rows below give T cell receptor beta chains drawn from one sample of a study of T cells after yellow fever vaccination. TCRdb reprocessed the 5' RACE reads via MiXCR and lists one record per CDR3 protein. The table records around 590,000 distinct CDR3 sequences, about 12% of them present only once. Sequenced material: PBMCs, taken on the day of the yellow fever booster vaccination. These receptors were obtained from a man aged 25 to 40 who received the YFV17D yellow fever vaccine. CDR3s include the opening cysteine and the closing phenylalanine or tryptophan. The order of the fields is clone size, V gene, J gene, D gene, CDR3 DNA, CDR3 protein. D genes are given only for firm matches. Expanded clones get a size class; other rows say once, few or many, or leave the size out.

clone size: few; V gene: TRBV7-2; J gene: TRBJ2-7; D gene: .; CDR3 DNA: TGTGCCAGCAGCCTCCGACAGGGAGGTGGCGACGAGCAGTACTTC; CDR3 protein: CASSLRQGGGDEQYF
clone size: .; V gene: TRBV20-1; J gene: TRBJ2-3; D gene: .; CDR3 DNA: TGCAGTGCTAGAGATCAACCCTTGCAGTATTTT; CDR3 protein: CSARDQPLQYF
clone size: few; V gene: TRBV4-3; J gene: TRBJ2-2; D gene: TRBD2; CDR3 DNA: TGCGCCAGCAGCCAAGATCCAGCGGGAGACACCGGGGAGCTGTTTTTT; CDR3 protein: CASSQDPAGDTGELFF
clone size: .; V gene: TRBV5-1; J gene: TRBJ2-7; D gene: TRBD2; CDR3 DNA: TGCGCCAGCAGCTTGGGGACTAGCGGGAGAGATGAGCAGTACTTC; CDR3 protein: CASSLGTSGRDEQYF
clone size: .; V gene: TRBV6-2/TRBV6-3; J gene: TRBJ1-3; D gene: .; CDR3 DNA: TGTGCCAGCAATCAGGGACGCGCGAGAATATATTTT; CDR3 protein: CASNQGRARIYF
clone size: .; V gene: TRBV7-2; J gene: TRBJ2-3; D gene: .; CDR3 DNA: TGTGCCAGCAGCTCCCCCGCGGGCCCCCACACAGATACGCAGTATTTT; CDR3 protein: CASSSPAGPHTDTQYF
clone size: .; V gene: TRBV28; J gene: TRBJ2-7; D gene: .; CDR3 DNA: TGTGCCGCGAGGCGCGGGCCAACCTCCTACGAGCAGTACTTC; CDR3 protein: CAARRGPTSYEQYF
clone size: few; V gene: TRBV18; J gene: TRBJ2-2; D gene: TRBD1; CDR3 DNA: TGTGCCAGCTCACCACGACAGGGCACCACCGGGGAGCTGTTTTTT; CDR3 protein: CASSPRQGTTGELFF
clone size: .; V gene: TRBV5-1; J gene: TRBJ2-5; D gene: .; CDR3 DNA: TGCGCCAGCAGCCCTCGAATTGACGGGAGCTGGTGGGAGACCCAGTACTTC; CDR3 protein: CASSPRIDGSWWETQYF
clone size: few; V gene: TRBV6-1; J gene: TRBJ2-3; D gene: TRBD2; CDR3 DNA: TGTGCCAGCCGAACTAGCGGGAGAGGGACAGATACGCAGTATTTT; CDR3 protein: CASRTSGRGTDTQYF
clone size: .; V gene: TRBV6-2/TRBV6-3; J gene: TRBJ2-1; D gene: TRBD2; CDR3 DNA: TGTGCCAGCAACCCTCATAAATCCGGGAGGACCTACAATGAGCAGTTCTTC; CDR3 protein: CASNPHKSGRTYNEQFF
clone size: .; V gene: TRBV7-6; J gene: TRBJ2-7; D gene: TRBD2; CDR3 DNA: TGTGCCAGCAGCCCCCGCGGACTAGAGCCTTACGAGCAGTACTTC; CDR3 protein: CASSPRGLEPYEQYF
clone size: many; V gene: TRBV6-5; J gene: TRBJ2-1; D gene: TRBD1; CDR3 DNA: TGTGCCAGCAGCAAGGGACAGGGAGCGCCCTACAATGAGCAGTTCTTC; CDR3 protein: CASSKGQGAPYNEQFF
clone size: .; V gene: TRBV4-3; J gene: TRBJ1-1; D gene: .; CDR3 DNA: TGCGCCAGCAGCCAAGGGACTGGGGGTGAAGCTTTCTTT; CDR3 protein: CASSQGTGGEAFF
clone size: .; V gene: TRBV5-1; J gene: TRBJ2-7; D gene: TRBD1; CDR3 DNA: TGCGCCAGCACCCTCCGGGACAGGTCTAACGAGCAGTACTTC; CDR3 protein: CASTLRDRSNEQYF
clone size: few; V gene: TRBV7-2; J gene: TRBJ2-2; D gene: .; CDR3 DNA: TGTGCCAGCAGCTTAAGGCGCAGGGCACAAGGGGAGCTGTTTTTT; CDR3 protein: CASSLRRRAQGELFF
clone size: .; V gene: TRBV7-2; J gene: TRBJ2-5; D gene: TRBD1; CDR3 DNA: TGTGCCAGCAGCAACAGGGGTCCCCAAGAGACCCAGTACTTC; CDR3 protein: CASSNRGPQETQYF
clone size: .; V gene: TRBV20-1; J gene: TRBJ2-1; D gene: .; CDR3 DNA: TGCAGTGCTAGAGATCGAGGAGTTGAGCAGTTCTTC; CDR3 protein: CSARDRGVEQFF
clone size: .; V gene: TRBV6-2/TRBV6-3; J gene: TRBJ2-3; D gene: .; CDR3 DNA: TGTGCCAGCAGTCCTCGTACTACCGGGCAGTATTTT; CDR3 protein: CASSPRTTGQYF
clone size: .; V gene: TRBV12-3/TRBV12-4; J gene: TRBJ2-7; D gene: TRBD1; CDR3 DNA: TGTGCCAGCAGGACAGGGGCCCTTGGTGAGCAGTACTTC; CDR3 protein: CASRTGALGEQYF
clone size: few; V gene: TRBV28; J gene: TRBJ2-4; D gene: TRBD1; CDR3 DNA: TGTGCCAGCAGGACCGGGACAGGATCATTCGTAGCCAAAAACATTCAGTACTTC; CDR3 protein: CASRTGTGSFVAKNIQYF
clone size: few; V gene: TRBV28; J gene: TRBJ1-4; D gene: .; CDR3 DNA: TGTGCCAGCAGCACCCCGGAGCGCCGACTAGGAAAACTGTTTTTT; CDR3 protein: CASSTPERRLGKLFF
clone size: .; V gene: TRBV20-1; J gene: TRBJ2-2; D gene: .; CDR3 DNA: TGCAGTGTAGGCCAGTGGCCCGGGGAGCTGTTTTTT; CDR3 protein: CSVGQWPGELFF
clone size: .; V gene: TRBV6-1; J gene: TRBJ2-1; D gene: TRBD2; CDR3 DNA: TGTGCCAGCAGCTGGACTAGCCTCAATGAGCAGTTCTTC; CDR3 protein: CASSWTSLNEQFF
clone size: .; V gene: TRBV20-1; J gene: TRBJ2-1; D gene: TRBD2; CDR3 DNA: TGCAGTGCTGCCCCCGGGAGCGGGAGGGCCGGCGATGAGCAGTTCTTC; CDR3 protein: CSAAPGSGRAGDEQFF
clone size: .; V gene: TRBV6-2/TRBV6-3; J gene: TRBJ2-1; D gene: TRBD2; CDR3 DNA: TGTGCCAGCAGTTACGGCGGGGGACGGGAGCAGTTCTTC; CDR3 protein: CASSYGGGREQFF
clone size: many; V gene: TRBV6-5; J gene: TRBJ2-5; D gene: .; CDR3 DNA: TGTGCCAGCGGGGGTTTGGAGACCCAGTACTTC; CDR3 protein: CASGGLETQYF
clone size: few; V gene: TRBV3-1; J gene: TRBJ2-7; D gene: .; CDR3 DNA: TGTGCCAGCAGCCAAAACCCGGGCGGAACCTACGAGCAGTACTTC; CDR3 protein: CASSQNPGGTYEQYF
clone size: few; V gene: TRBV6-1; J gene: TRBJ2-4; D gene: TRBD1; CDR3 DNA: TGTGCCAGCAGCATAGACAGGGGGCAAGCCAAAAACATTCAGTACTTC; CDR3 protein: CASSIDRGQAKNIQYF
clone size: few; V gene: TRBV9; J gene: TRBJ2-1; D gene: .; CDR3 DNA: TGTGCCAGCAGCGTAGAGGGGGGCCCCGCCTACAATGAGCAGTTCTTC; CDR3 protein: CASSVEGGPAYNEQFF
clone size: once; V gene: TRBV7-2; J gene: TRBJ2-7; D gene: .; CDR3 DNA: TGTGCCAGCAGCTTAGCGGCACAGAACTCCTACGAGCAGTACTTC; CDR3 protein: CASSLAAQNSYEQYF
clone size: .; V gene: TRBV10-3; J gene: TRBJ2-7; D gene: TRBD2; CDR3 DNA: TGTGCCACGGGCCTACTAGCGGGAGGCTACGAGCAGTACTTC; CDR3 protein: CATGLLAGGYEQYF
clone size: .; V gene: TRBV4-2; J gene: TRBJ2-3; D gene: TRBD2; CDR3 DNA: TGTGCCAGCAGCCCCCTTGGGGCGTTGTACGGGAGGGCGGATACGCAGTATTTT; CDR3 protein: CASSPLGALYGRADTQYF
clone size: few; V gene: TRBV7-2; J gene: TRBJ2-2; D gene: TRBD2; CDR3 DNA: TGTGCCAGCAGCCGTTCTAGCGGGAGCTTCCGGGGCGGGGAGCTGTTTTTT; CDR3 protein: CASSRSSGSFRGGELFF
clone size: many; V gene: TRBV11-2; J gene: TRBJ1-1; D gene: .; CDR3 DNA: TGTGCCAGCAGCTTAGATTGGGGACCGAACACTGAAGCTTTCTTT; CDR3 protein: CASSLDWGPNTEAFF
clone size: many; V gene: TRBV9; J gene: TRBJ2-1; D gene: TRBD2; CDR3 DNA: TGTGCCAGCAGCATTAGCGGGAGCCGAGCAGATGAGCAGTTCTTC; CDR3 protein: CASSISGSRADEQFF
clone size: .; V gene: TRBV7-8; J gene: TRBJ2-3; D gene: TRBD2; CDR3 DNA: TGTGCCAGCAGCTTCGGGACTAGCGGCGGAGGTACGCAGTATTTT; CDR3 protein: CASSFGTSGGGTQYF
clone size: few; V gene: TRBV12-3/TRBV12-4; J gene: TRBJ2-2; D gene: .; CDR3 DNA: TGTGCCAGCAGTTGGGGACCCTCGGTGGCCACCGGGGAGCTGTTTTTT; CDR3 protein: CASSWGPSVATGELFF
clone size: few; V gene: TRBV5-1; J gene: TRBJ2-7; D gene: .; CDR3 DNA: TGCGCCAGCAGCGGCGGGACCACGGGGGAGCAGTACTTC; CDR3 protein: CASSGGTTGEQYF
clone size: many; V gene: TRBV5-6; J gene: TRBJ1-1; D gene: .; CDR3 DNA: TGCGCCAGCAGCTTGGGACGGTCGAACACTGAAGCTTTCTTT; CDR3 protein: CASSLGRSNTEAFF
clone size: .; V gene: TRBV7-2; J gene: TRBJ1-1; D gene: .; CDR3 DNA: TGTGCCAGCAGCTTATTGCACAGCCAAACTGAAGCTTTCTTT; CDR3 protein: CASSLLHSQTEAFF
clone size: .; V gene: TRBV20-1; J gene: TRBJ1-4; D gene: .; CDR3 DNA: TGCAGTGCTAGCGGTGGTCTTAGTACTGAAAAACTGTTTTTT; CDR3 protein: CSASGGLSTEKLFF
clone size: few; V gene: TRBV7-8; J gene: TRBJ2-5; D gene: TRBD2; CDR3 DNA: TGTGCCAGCAGCTTCGGACTAGCGGGAGTGGAGACCCAGTACTTC; CDR3 protein: CASSFGLAGVETQYF
clone size: few; V gene: TRBV27; J gene: TRBJ2-7; D gene: TRBD1; CDR3 DNA: TGTGCCAGCAGAGCCCGGGACAGGCTAGCTTACGAGCAGTACTTC; CDR3 protein: CASRARDRLAYEQYF
clone size: few; V gene: TRBV18; J gene: TRBJ2-1; D gene: TRBD1; CDR3 DNA: TGTGCCAGCTCGTCCGGACAGGGGGGAGTTTATGAGCAGTTCTTC; CDR3 protein: CASSSGQGGVYEQFF
clone size: few; V gene: TRBV6-1; J gene: TRBJ2-7; D gene: .; CDR3 DNA: TGTGCCAGCACCACACACGGTACAGGTCCCGTCGAGCAGTACTTC; CDR3 protein: CASTTHGTGPVEQYF
clone size: few; V gene: TRBV28; J gene: TRBJ1-5; D gene: .; CDR3 DNA: TGTGCCAGCAGTGACTCAGGGAGCAATCAGCCCCAGCATTTT; CDR3 protein: CASSDSGSNQPQHF
clone size: few; V gene: TRBV6-1; J gene: TRBJ2-2; D gene: .; CDR3 DNA: TGTGCCAGCGGGGGTAGGGCCGGGGCCACCGGGGAGCTGTTTTTT; CDR3 protein: CASGGRAGATGELFF
clone size: .; V gene: TRBV5-1; J gene: TRBJ1-4; D gene: .; CDR3 DNA: TGCGCCAGCAGCTTGGGTGCCGGGGCGGGAAATGAAAAACTGTTTTTT; CDR3 protein: CASSLGAGAGNEKLFF
clone size: .; V gene: TRBV21-1; J gene: TRBJ2-5; D gene: .; CDR3 DNA: TGTGCCAGCAGCGAACCAGGGGAAGAGTACTTC; CDR3 protein: CASSEPGEEYF
clone size: few; V gene: TRBV20-1; J gene: TRBJ2-2; D gene: .; CDR3 DNA: TGCAGTGCTAGAAGCATTCAATTGGGATCTGGGGAGCTGTTTTTT; CDR3 protein: CSARSIQLGSGELFF
clone size: .; V gene: TRBV7-2; J gene: TRBJ1-5; D gene: .; CDR3 DNA: TGTGCCAGCGTTCAGAGAGTCAATCAGCCCCAGCATTTT; CDR3 protein: CASVQRVNQPQHF
clone size: .; V gene: TRBV11-3; J gene: TRBJ2-1; D gene: .; CDR3 DNA: TGTGCCAGCAGCTTACGGGATAGTGAGCAGTTCTTC; CDR3 protein: CASSLRDSEQFF
clone size: few; V gene: TRBV20-1; J gene: TRBJ1-2; D gene: .; CDR3 DNA: TGCAGTGCTACGGAAAGGACAGAAGACTATGGCTACACCTTC; CDR3 protein: CSATERTEDYGYTF
clone size: many; V gene: TRBV5-1; J gene: TRBJ2-3; D gene: TRBD1; CDR3 DNA: TGCGCCAGCAGCTTGGAGTTAGGGGGCCGGGCTACGCAGTATTTT; CDR3 protein: CASSLELGGRATQYF
clone size: .; V gene: TRBV4-3; J gene: TRBJ1-5; D gene: TRBD1; CDR3 DNA: TGCGCCAGCAGCCAAGATCGGACAGGGCGCCAGCCCCAGCATTTT; CDR3 protein: CASSQDRTGRQPQHF
clone size: many; V gene: TRBV5-1; J gene: TRBJ2-7; D gene: .; CDR3 DNA: TGCGCCAGCAGCTTGGGAGGGGTCGGCTACGAGCAGTACTTC; CDR3 protein: CASSLGGVGYEQYF
clone size: .; V gene: TRBV5-1; J gene: TRBJ1-4; D gene: .; CDR3 DNA: TGCGCCAGCAGCTTCGGCCCGAGGACATCTAATGAAAAACTGTTTTTT; CDR3 protein: CASSFGPRTSNEKLFF
clone size: few; V gene: TRBV5-1; J gene: TRBJ2-1; D gene: .; CDR3 DNA: TGCGCCAGCAGCGGTGCGAGTGGTGGCTACAATGAGCAGTTCTTC; CDR3 protein: CASSGASGGYNEQFF